These 19 T cell receptor beta chains were sequenced from one sample in a study of T cells in Graves' hyperthyroidism and ophthalmopathy. Amplification targeted TCR beta CDR3 regions from RNA transcripts. First-round RT-PCR with HTBI primers amplified the TCR CDR3 region. A single record per CDR3 protein comes from TCRdb applying MiXCR to the multiplex PCR reads. Here the sample spans about 480,000 distinct CDR3 sequences, approximately 15% being singletons. The sample was blood. Source of these receptors: a woman under 30 with Graves' hyperthyroidism.

On this clonotype: This may stem from a read error, because a much larger clone lies one nucleotide away. CDR3 amino acids: CASRLAGGQYF. The CDR3 coding sequence is TGTGCCAGCCGACTAGCGGGCGGGCAGTACTTC. J is TRBJ2-7 and V is TRBV2; 10 bases map to TRBD2. Germline V gene lookup returns CDR1 SNHLY and CDR2 FYNNEI. After removal of 8 bases from V and 9 bases from J, the junction contained 4 bases not matched to a gene. This CDR3 has 11 residues.

The sample holds many counts of this clonotype. This chain uses TRBV12-3 or TRBV12-4 with TRBJ2-1, with 8 bases identical to TRBD2. This CDR3 is 16 amino acids long. V lost 5 bases to trimming and J lost 4 bases; unmatched junction nucleotides: 10. DNA of the CDR3: TGTGCCAGCAGTCAAAGCGGGAGCCCTAAATACAATGAGCAGTTCTTC. Translating it yields CASSQSGSPKYNEQFF.

V is TRBV28 and J is TRBJ2-1; D is tentatively TRBD1 or TRBD2 (6 bases each). CDR1 and CDR2 (germline): MDHEN, SYDVKM. V lost 4 bases and J 4 bases, leaving 14 bases between the germline ends. The CDR3 extends over 15 amino acids. The CDR3 region has the DNA TGTGCCAGCAGTTCGTGGGGGGCTGTTTACAATGAGCAGTTCTTC. It encodes CASSSWGAVYNEQFF.

This clonotype was seen a handful of times. This chain uses TRBV6-1 with TRBJ2-1, with 7 bases aligning to TRBD2. Looked up from germline, CDR1 is MNHNS and CDR2 is SASEGT. CDR3 size: 15 residues. With 6 bases clipped from V and 6 bases from J, the junction kept 11 bases outside the gene matches. CDR3 loop: CASRTGWRESNEQFF. CDR3 bases: TGTGCCAGCAGAACAGGTTGGCGGGAGAGCAATGAGCAGTTCTTC.

Many counts were recorded for this clonotype. The V and J genes are TRBV12-3 or TRBV12-4 and TRBJ1-2, with 7 bases that match TRBD1. Losses at the gene ends were 7 bases for V and 5 bases for J; bases not matched to a gene: 10. The CDR3 sequence is 14 residues long. Here the CDR3 reads CASTPREGAYGYTF. The CDR3, as DNA: TGTGCCAGCACCCCCCGGGAGGGGGCTTATGGCTACACCTTC.

The chain carries TRBV19 and TRBJ1-5, with D maybe TRBD1 (6 bases). The CDR3 is 15 residues long. V was pared by 7 bases and J by 2 bases, with 15 bases between. Germline V gene sequence: CDR1 LNHDA, CDR2 SQIVND (reference sequence). Here the CDR3 reads CASMGGPRGNQPQHF. In nucleotides, the CDR3 is TGTGCCAGTATGGGGGGGCCCCGGGGCAATCAGCCCCAGCATTTT.

The gene calls are TRBV7-2 and TRBJ2-4; 13 nucleotides line up with TRBD2. The CDR3 contains 18 residues. V was clipped by 1 base and J by 2 bases; unmatched bases: 5. Germline loops: CDR1 SGHTA, CDR2 FQGNSA. The CDR3 reads CASSLVATSGRPKNIQYF. In nucleotides, the CDR3 is TGTGCCAGCAGCTTAGTGGCGACTAGCGGGAGGCCCAAAAACATTCAGTACTTC. Using reference TRBV7-2 and TRBJ2-4 for the parts outside the CDR3, the full variable domain is GAGVSQSPSNKVTEKGKDVELRCDPISGHTALYWYRQSLGQGLEFLIYFQGNSAPDKSGLPSDRFSAERTGGSVSTLTIQRTQQEDSAVYLCASSLVATSGRPKNIQYFGAGTRLSVL.

In this sample, this clonotype turned up many times. The chain recombines TRBV19 with TRBJ2-7; TRBD2 matches 8 bases. The CDR3 is 14 amino acids. The ends lost 6 bases at V and 3 bases at J; junction bases unmatched: 7. Germline CDR1 and CDR2: LNHDA and SQIVND (reference sequence). The CDR3 protein is CASSRQRESYEQYF. The CDR3 region has the DNA TGTGCCAGTAGCCGTCAGCGGGAGAGCTACGAGCAGTACTTC.

This clonotype was seen many times. The V and J genes are TRBV12-5 and TRBJ1-5; D is undetermined. The CDR3 length is 13 residues. Looked up from germline, CDR1 is LGHNT and CDR2 is FRNRAP. Between the trimmed V and J ends, which lost 2 bases and 5 bases, there was a span of 7 bases. The DNA for the CDR3 is TGTGCTAGTGGTTTGCGCGGGGATCAGCCCCAGCATTTT. This encodes CASGLRGDQPQHF.

This clonotype came up many times. The chain combines TRBV12-3 or TRBV12-4 with TRBJ2-3; 8 nucleotides match TRBD2. This CDR3 is built from 15 residues. J lost 5 bases, V lost 5 bases, and 9 bases had no gene match. The CDR3 DNA reads TGTGCCAGCAGTGGCCAGCGGGAGAGGGAAGATACGCAGTATTTT. Translation: CASSGQREREDTQYF.

At least ten counts were recorded for this clonotype. The chain joins TRBV27 to TRBJ2-2; no clear D gene. Per the germline V gene, CDR1 is MNHEY and CDR2 is SMNVEV (reference sequence). Trimming shortened V by 6 bases and J by 7 bases, and 12 bases separated the two germline ends. This CDR3 region has 13 residues. The CDR3 DNA is TGTGCCAGCAGACGCGCTGGCAACGGGGAGCTGTTTTTT. The encoded protein is CASRRAGNGELFF.

This clonotype was counted at least ten times. V usage is TRBV12-3 or TRBV12-4 and J usage is TRBJ1-4; possibly TRBD1 for D (6 bases). V was trimmed by 3 bases and J by 7 bases, leaving 12 bases between them. The CDR3 contains 14 residues. CDR3 bases: TGTGCCAGCAGTTTTCAGGGGATCGGTGAAAAACTGTTTTTT. Amino acid sequence: CASSFQGIGEKLFF.

On this clonotype: A much larger clone differs by one base, so this may be a read error. The chain combines TRBV20-1 with TRBJ2-5; 8 bases match TRBD2. Germline CDR1 DFQATT, CDR2 SNEGSKA (reference sequence). This CDR3 is built from 15 residues. The CDR3 region has the DNA TGCAGTGCTAGAGAACTAGCGGTCCTCCAAGAGGCCCAGTACTTC. Its translation: CSARELAVLQEAQYF.

This clonotype was recorded a few times. The chain joins TRBV25-1 to TRBJ1-1; weak D call: TRBD1 (6 bases). Trimming took off 0 bases at V and 5 bases at J, with 13 bases between the two ends. Germline CDR1 is MGHDK and CDR2 is SYGVNS. This CDR3 is built from 15 residues. The CDR3 loop is CASSEYPGGGTEAFF. The CDR3 region has the DNA TGTGCCAGCAGTGAATACCCGGGAGGGGGAACTGAAGCTTTCTTT.

This clonotype appeared many times. The chain combines TRBV27 with TRBJ2-3; D is ambiguous. V was cut by 8 bases and J by 0 bases, with 12 bases left in between. Germline assignment: CDR1 MNHEY and CDR2 SMNVEV (reference sequence). The length of the CDR3 is 14 residues. In DNA, the CDR3 is TGTGCCAGCCTCCCCTCGTTAAGCACAGATACGCAGTATTTT. This codes for CASLPSLSTDTQYF.

The chain links TRBV6-5 to TRBJ1-2, with D unclear. Trimming removed 2 bases from V and 3 bases from J, with 7 bases in between. The CDR3 loop spans 13 amino acids. CDR1 is MNHEY, CDR2 SVGAGI, per germline. CDR3 in amino acids: CASSYKGYYGYTF. The CDR3 region has the DNA TGTGCCAGCAGTTACAAAGGGTACTATGGCTACACCTTC.

The V and J genes are TRBV15 and TRBJ2-2; D could derive from TRBD1 or TRBD2 (6 bases each). CDR3 length: 18 residues. In germline, CDR1 is LNHNV, CDR2 YYDKDF (reference sequence). Trimming took 2 bases from V and 6 from J, leaving 22 bases between them. The CDR3 coding sequence is TGTGCCACCAGCAGAACCGGGGGCGGGGCGTTCGGTGCCGGGGAGCTGTTTTTT. It specifies CATSRTGGGAFGAGELFF.

The J gene is TRBJ2-1, the V gene TRBV6-1; 11 nucleotides match TRBD1. From germline, CDR1 is MNHNS and CDR2 SASEGT. The V segment lost 8 bases and the J segment 10 bases; nucleotides outside the gene matches: 1. This CDR3 is built from 11 residues. The CDR3 DNA follows: TGTGCCAGCGGGACAGGGGGGGAGCAGTTCTTC. Translation: CASGTGGEQFF.

Ten or more counts support this clonotype. The rearrangement joins TRBV20-1 to TRBJ1-1; D might be TRBD1 (6 bases). The CDR3 is 14 residues long. Germline CDR1 DFQATT, CDR2 SNEGSKA (reference sequence). DNA of the CDR3: TGCAAGTGCAGATACAGGGTGGGGAACACTGAAGCTTTCTTT. This sequence encodes CKCRYRVGNTEAFF.